Listed below are T cell receptor beta chains from one sample, sequenced in a study of T cells in Graves' hyperthyroidism and ophthalmopathy. TCRdb reanalysed the multiplex PCR reads using MiXCR and keeps one entry per CDR3 protein. The data hold about 350,000 distinct CDR3 sequences, with 15% to 20% observed a single time. The sequencing sample was made of blood. The receptors were gathered from a woman aged 40 to 55 with Graves' ophthalmopathy. Both conserved end residues are part of each CDR3. The D gene is left open where the match is weak. Size values are once, few and many counts, or a class for expanded clones, and some rows have none.

V,D,size,J,DNA,CDR3
TRBV20-1,-,many,TRBJ2-7,TGCAGTGCTAGCGGGAGAAAATACGAGCAGTACTTC,CSASGRKYEQYF
TRBV14,TRBD1,many,TRBJ1-1,TGTGCCAGCAGCCAACGATTCGGGACAGGGAAAACTGAAGCTTTCTTT,CASSQRFGTGKTEAFF
TRBV11-2,-,many,TRBJ2-7,TGTGCCAGCAGCCCGAGAGGGGGCAGCGGGAGAAGCGAGCAGTACTTC,CASSPRGGSGRSEQYF
TRBV28,TRBD1,many,TRBJ2-2,TGTGCCAGCAAAGGGACAGGGGACACCGGGGAGCTGTTTTTT,CASKGTGDTGELFF
TRBV6-1,-,-,TRBJ2-7,TGTGCCAGCAGTCTCCGGACAAACACCGTTCTACCCTACGAGCAGTACTTC,CASSLRTNTVLPYEQYF
TRBV28,-,many,TRBJ2-7,TGTGCCAGCAGAAGGACACACCCTTCTTACGAGCAGTACTTC,CASRRTHPSYEQYF
TRBV10-3,TRBD1,many,TRBJ1-2,TGTGCCATCAAGGGGGCCAACTATGGCTACACCTTC,CAIKGANYGYTF
TRBV11-3,-,many,TRBJ1-1,TGTGCCAGCAGCAACCGCTCAGGGAATCCGGAAGCTTTCTTT,CASSNRSGNPEAFF
TRBV20-1,-,-,TRBJ2-7,TGCAGTGCTCCCACCTCTAGCTCCTACGAGCAGTACTTC,CSAPTSSSYEQYF
TRBV7-9,-,many,TRBJ1-2,TGTGCCAGCAGCTTCGGGACACCGGATGGCTACACCTTC,CASSFGTPDGYTF
TRBV7-2,-,many,TRBJ2-7,TGTGCCAGCAGCTCCGAGGGGGGGGTTTTCTACGAGCAGTACTTC,CASSSEGGVFYEQYF
TRBV6-2/TRBV6-3,-,many,TRBJ2-5,TGTGCCAGCAGCTTACGGGGAGGACAAGAGACCCAGTACTTC,CASSLRGGQETQYF
TRBV7-2,TRBD1,many,TRBJ2-7,TGTGCCAGCAGCTTAAACAGGGGGGCCTACGAGCAGTACTTC,CASSLNRGAYEQYF
TRBV7-8,-,many,TRBJ1-5,TGTGCCAGCAGCTTAGGGGTCACCTCTATACAGAGCAATCAGCCCCAGCATTTT,CASSLGVTSIQSNQPQHF
TRBV7-2,-,-,TRBJ2-5,TGTGCCAGCAGCTTAGTGTCGGGTTGGGAGACCCAGTACTTC,CASSLVSGWETQYF
TRBV20-1,TRBD1,once,TRBJ2-7,TGCAGTGCTAGAGAGCTCGGGACAGCGCGCTACGAGCAGTACTTC,CSARELGTARYEQYF
TRBV20-1,TRBD2,many,TRBJ2-7,TGCAGTGCTAGAGATCCCCTAGCGGGAAGATACGAGCAGTACTTC,CSARDPLAGRYEQYF
TRBV28,TRBD1,many,TRBJ2-2,TGTGCCAGCAGTCGCACCGGGACAGGGGGCACCGGGGAGCTGTTTTTT,CASSRTGTGGTGELFF
TRBV28,-,-,TRBJ2-5,TGTGCCAGCGAAAGGCGGGTAGAAGAGACCCAGTACTTC,CASERRVEETQYF
TRBV7-2,-,many,TRBJ1-3,TGTGCCAGCAGCTTATGGCCAAGCTCTGGAAACACCATATATTTT,CASSLWPSSGNTIYF
TRBV28,TRBD1,many,TRBJ1-5,TGTGCCAGCACGAGGGACAGTAGCAATCAGCCCCAGCATTTT,CASTRDSSNQPQHF
TRBV6-5,-,-,TRBJ2-5,TGTGCCAGCAGTTCGACCCCCGGGACAAGGAAGGAGACCCAGTACTTC,CASSSTPGTRKETQYF
TRBV28,TRBD1,many,TRBJ2-6,TGTGCCAGCAGTTCCGGGACAGGAGTCTCTGGGGCCAACGTCCTGACTTTC,CASSSGTGVSGANVLTF
TRBV28,-,many,TRBJ2-7,TGTGCCAGCAGACCGATGACAGCCTCCTACGAGCAGTACTTC,CASRPMTASYEQYF
TRBV6-5,-,many,TRBJ2-2,TGTGCCAGCAGTTACAGGGGGGGCCCCGGGGAGCTGTTTTTT,CASSYRGGPGELFF
TRBV28,TRBD1,many,TRBJ2-7,TGTGCCAGCAGGGTACAAGCCGGGACAGAAGTCCCCGACGAGCAGTACTTC,CASRVQAGTEVPDEQYF
TRBV19,-,-,TRBJ1-1,TGTGCCAGTGGGGGGAACGCTGAAGCTTTCTTT,CASGGNAEAFF
TRBV28,-,many,TRBJ1-2,TGTGCCAGCAGTTTACAGCCAGGGAAGAACTATGGCTACACCTTC,CASSLQPGKNYGYTF
TRBV29-1,-,many,TRBJ1-6,TGCAGCGTTGGGTCGGGGGATAATTCACCCCTCCACTTT,CSVGSGDNSPLHF
TRBV6-5,-,many,TRBJ2-1,TGTGCCAGCAGTTACCATACCAGGGGTGAGCAGTTCTTC,CASSYHTRGEQFF